The clone carrying this TCR beta chain was counted many times. Its antigen is currently unknown. Amplified material comprised TCR beta CDR3 regions derived from RNA transcripts. The first round was an RT-PCR with HTBI primers, and the second round was a multiplex PCR. MiXCR was run by TCRdb on the multiplex PCR reads, yielding one entry per CDR3 protein. In the table there are roughly 500,000 distinct CDR3 sequences, 13% to 15% of which are singletons. The germline V gene encodes CDR1 MNHEY and CDR2 SVGAGI. V lost 6 bases and J lost 1, with 9 bases in between. This CDR3 region has 13 residues. These data come from a study of Graves' ophthalmopathy and Graves' hyperthyroidism. Whole-study results and caveats: For predicting ophthalmopathy progression, the model had roughly 70% sensitivity and 72.22% specificity.

The rearrangement links TRBV6-5 to TRBJ1-1; D is unresolved. This TCR came from a woman in her twenties or thirties with Graves' ophthalmopathy. What was sequenced was blood. The CDR3 nucleotides are TGTGCCAGCAGGATGCAGGCGAACACTGAAGCTTTCTTT. Its translation is CASRMQANTEAFF.